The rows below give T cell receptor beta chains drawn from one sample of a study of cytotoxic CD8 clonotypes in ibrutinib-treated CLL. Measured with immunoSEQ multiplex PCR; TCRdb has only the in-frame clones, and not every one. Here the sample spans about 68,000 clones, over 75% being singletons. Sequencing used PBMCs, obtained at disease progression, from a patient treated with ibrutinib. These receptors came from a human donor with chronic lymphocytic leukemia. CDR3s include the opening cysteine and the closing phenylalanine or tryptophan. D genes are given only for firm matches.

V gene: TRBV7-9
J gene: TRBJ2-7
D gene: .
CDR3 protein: CASSRDYEQYF

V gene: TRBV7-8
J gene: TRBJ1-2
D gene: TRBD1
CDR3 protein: CASSADRVRTPHGYTF

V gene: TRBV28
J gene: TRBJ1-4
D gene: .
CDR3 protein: CASSPPLAWAGEKLFF

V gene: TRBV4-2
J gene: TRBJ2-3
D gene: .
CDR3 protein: CASSQTGLSGTDTQYF

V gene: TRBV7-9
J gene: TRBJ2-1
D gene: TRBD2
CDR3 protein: CASSRGSNNEQFF

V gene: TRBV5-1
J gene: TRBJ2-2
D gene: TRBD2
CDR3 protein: CASSLVGLADTGELFF

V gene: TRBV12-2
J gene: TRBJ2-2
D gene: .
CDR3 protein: CASRLAPGLAETGELFF

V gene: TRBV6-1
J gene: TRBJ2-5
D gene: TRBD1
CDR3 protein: CAISGFRTGVFQETQYF

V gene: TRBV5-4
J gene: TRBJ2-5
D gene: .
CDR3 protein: CASSLVGHQETQYF

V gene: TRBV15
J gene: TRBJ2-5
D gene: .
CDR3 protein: CATSTPRGRRQETQYF

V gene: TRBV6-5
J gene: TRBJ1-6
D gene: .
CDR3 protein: CATKSRSSYNSPLHF

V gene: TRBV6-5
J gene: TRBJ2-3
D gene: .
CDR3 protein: CASRGTPTYGDTQYF

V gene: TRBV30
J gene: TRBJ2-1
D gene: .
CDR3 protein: CAWGHEQFF

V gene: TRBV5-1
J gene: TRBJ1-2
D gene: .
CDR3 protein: CASSPGAGRLGGYTF

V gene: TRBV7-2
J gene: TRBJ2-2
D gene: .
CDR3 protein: CASPPIGGNTGELFF

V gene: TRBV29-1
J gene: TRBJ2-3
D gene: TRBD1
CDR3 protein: CSVASQGADTQYF

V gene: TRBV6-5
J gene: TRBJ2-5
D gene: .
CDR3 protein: CASSKAPLGETQYF

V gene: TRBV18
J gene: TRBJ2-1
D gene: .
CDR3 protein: CASSNGPYNEQFF

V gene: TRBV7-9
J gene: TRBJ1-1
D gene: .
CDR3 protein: CASSWLENTEAFF

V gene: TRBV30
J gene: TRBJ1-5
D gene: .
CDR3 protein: CAWGYSNQPQHF

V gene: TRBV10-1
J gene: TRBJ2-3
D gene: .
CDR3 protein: CASSDPISTDTQYF

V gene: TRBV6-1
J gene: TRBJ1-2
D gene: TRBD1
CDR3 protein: CASSEVTGGYGYTF

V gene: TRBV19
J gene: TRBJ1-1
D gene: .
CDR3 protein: CATDITGSTEAFF

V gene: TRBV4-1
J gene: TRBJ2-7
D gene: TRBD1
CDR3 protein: CASRRQGSEREQYF

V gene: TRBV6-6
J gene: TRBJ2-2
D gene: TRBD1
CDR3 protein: CASSFHRGAGELFF

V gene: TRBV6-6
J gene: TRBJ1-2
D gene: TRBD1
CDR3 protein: CASNFMGQGWGYTF

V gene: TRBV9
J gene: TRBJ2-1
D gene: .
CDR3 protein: CASSDRDWNNEQFF

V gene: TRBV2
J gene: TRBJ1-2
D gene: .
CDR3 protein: CATLSLWGYTF

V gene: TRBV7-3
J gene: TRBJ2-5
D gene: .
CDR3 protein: CASSLRTGLGQETQYF

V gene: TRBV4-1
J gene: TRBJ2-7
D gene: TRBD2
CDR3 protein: CASSELARGDEQYF

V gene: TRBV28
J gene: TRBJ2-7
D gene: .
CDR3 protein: CASSLGTPSYEQYF

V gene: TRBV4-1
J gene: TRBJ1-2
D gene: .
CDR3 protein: CASSQDLSRFRQMGYTF